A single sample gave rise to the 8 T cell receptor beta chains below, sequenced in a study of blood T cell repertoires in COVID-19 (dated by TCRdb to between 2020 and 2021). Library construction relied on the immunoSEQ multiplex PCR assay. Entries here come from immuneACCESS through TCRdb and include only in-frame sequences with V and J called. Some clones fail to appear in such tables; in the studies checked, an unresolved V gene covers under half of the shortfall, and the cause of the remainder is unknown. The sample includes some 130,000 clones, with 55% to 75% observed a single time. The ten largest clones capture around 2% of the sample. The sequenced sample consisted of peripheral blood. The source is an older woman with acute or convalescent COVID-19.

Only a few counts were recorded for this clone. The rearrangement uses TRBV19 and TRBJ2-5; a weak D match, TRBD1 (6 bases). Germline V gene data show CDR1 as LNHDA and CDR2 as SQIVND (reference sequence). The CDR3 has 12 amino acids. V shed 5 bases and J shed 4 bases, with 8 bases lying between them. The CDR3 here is CASSVRGETQYF. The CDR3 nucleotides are TGTGCCAGTAGTGTCAGGGGAGAGACCCAGTACTTC.

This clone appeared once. DNA of the CDR3: TGTGCCAGCGAATCGGACAGGGGGCTACAAGAGACCCAGTACTTC. It codes for CASESDRGLQETQYF. The rearrangement joins TRBV28 to TRBJ2-5, with 11 bases lining up with TRBD1. The CDR3 is 15 residues long. Germline V gene lookup returns CDR1 MDHEN and CDR2 SYDVKM. V lost 8 bases, J lost 2 bases, and 7 bases stayed unmatched.

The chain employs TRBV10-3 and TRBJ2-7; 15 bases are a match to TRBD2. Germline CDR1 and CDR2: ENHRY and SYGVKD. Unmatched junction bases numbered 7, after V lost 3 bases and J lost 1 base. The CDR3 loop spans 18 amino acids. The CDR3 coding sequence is TGTGCCATCAGTGAAGGACTAGCGGGGGGGCCCGCGTCCTACGAGCAGTACTTC. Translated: CAISEGLAGGPASYEQYF.

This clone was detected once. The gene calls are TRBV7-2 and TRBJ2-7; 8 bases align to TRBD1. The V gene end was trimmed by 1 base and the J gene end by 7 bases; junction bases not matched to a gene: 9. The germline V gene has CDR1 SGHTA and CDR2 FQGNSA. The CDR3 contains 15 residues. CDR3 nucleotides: TGTGCCAGCAGCTTAGACAGGGGGTCTGGGGGGGAGCAGTACTTC. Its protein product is CASSLDRGSGGEQYF.

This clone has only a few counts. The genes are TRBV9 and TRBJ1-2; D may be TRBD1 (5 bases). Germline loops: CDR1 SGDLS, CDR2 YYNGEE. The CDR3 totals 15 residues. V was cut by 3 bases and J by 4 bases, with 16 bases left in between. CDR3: CASSADAQGLYGYTF. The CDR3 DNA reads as TGTGCCAGCAGCGCAGATGCCCAGGGACTCTATGGCTACACCTTC.

The DNA of the CDR3 is TGTGCCATCAGTGTTGCGTCGGGGCCCGGGGGGGAGACCCAGTACTTC. This encodes CAISVASGPGGETQYF. The J gene is TRBJ2-5, the V gene TRBV10-3, with 7 bases that match TRBD2. Germline lookup yields CDR1 ENHRY and CDR2 SYGVKD. Unmatched junction bases numbered 13, after V lost 4 bases and J lost 5 bases. The CDR3 length is 16 residues.

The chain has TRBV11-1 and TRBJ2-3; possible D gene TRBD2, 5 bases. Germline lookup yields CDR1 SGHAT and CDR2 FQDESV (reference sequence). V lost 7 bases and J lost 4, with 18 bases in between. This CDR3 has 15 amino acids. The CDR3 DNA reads TGTGCCAGCACCTCATGGGTGGGAGTGGCAGATACGCAGTATTTT. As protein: CASTSWVGVADTQYF.

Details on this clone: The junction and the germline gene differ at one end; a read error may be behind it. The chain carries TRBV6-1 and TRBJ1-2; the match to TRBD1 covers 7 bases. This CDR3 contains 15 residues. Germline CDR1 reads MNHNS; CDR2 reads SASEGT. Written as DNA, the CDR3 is TGTGCCAGCAGTCAAGCGGGACAGAGGTACTATGGCTACACCTTC. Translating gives CASSQAGQRYYGYTF.